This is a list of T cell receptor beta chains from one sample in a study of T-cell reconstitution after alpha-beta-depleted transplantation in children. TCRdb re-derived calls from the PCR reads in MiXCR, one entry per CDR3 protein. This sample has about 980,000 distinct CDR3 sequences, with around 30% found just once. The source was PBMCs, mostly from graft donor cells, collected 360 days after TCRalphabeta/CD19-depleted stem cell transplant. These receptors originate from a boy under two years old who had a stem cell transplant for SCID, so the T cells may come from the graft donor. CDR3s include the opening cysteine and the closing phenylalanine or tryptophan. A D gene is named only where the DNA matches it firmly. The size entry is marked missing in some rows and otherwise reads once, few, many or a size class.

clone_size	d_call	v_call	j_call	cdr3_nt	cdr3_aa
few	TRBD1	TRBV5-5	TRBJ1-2	TGTGCCAGCAGCCCATCCGGGACAGGAGGCTATGGCTACACCTTC	CASSPSGTGGYGYTF
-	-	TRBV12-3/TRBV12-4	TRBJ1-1	TGTGCCAGCACCCTCGGGAATTTTAGAACTGAAGCTTTCTTT	CASTLGNFRTEAFF
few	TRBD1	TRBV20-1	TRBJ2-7	TGCAGTGCTCCCCGACAGGGGTCCTACGAGCAGTACTTC	CSAPRQGSYEQYF
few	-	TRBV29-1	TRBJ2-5	TGCAGCGTAGGAGAGCGGGAGACCCAGTACTTC	CSVGERETQYF
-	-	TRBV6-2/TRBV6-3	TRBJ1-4	TGTGCCAGCAAAGGTCGCAATGAAAAACTGTTTTTT	CASKGRNEKLFF
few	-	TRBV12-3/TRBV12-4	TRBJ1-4	TGTGCCAGCAGCCCGATGGTTGGGGAAAAACTGTTTTTT	CASSPMVGEKLFF
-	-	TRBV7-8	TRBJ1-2	TGTGCCAGCAGCTTAGGAGTATCGGGGGCCGGGACTGGCTACACCTTC	CASSLGVSGAGTGYTF
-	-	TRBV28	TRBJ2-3	TGTGCCAGTGGGGACCCAACACAGCGGAACACAGATACGCAGTATTTT	CASGDPTQRNTDTQYF
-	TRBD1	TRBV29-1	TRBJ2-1	TGCAGCGGCAAGGGACAGTCCAATGAGCAGTTCTTC	CSGKGQSNEQFF
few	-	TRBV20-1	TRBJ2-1	TGCAGTGCTCCAAGTCGTCGCGGGGGCCCCAGCTCCTACAATGAGCAGTTCTTC	CSAPSRRGGPSSYNEQFF
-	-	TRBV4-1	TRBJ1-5	TGCGCCAGCAGCCAAGATGGAACGGGGTTTGGCAATCAGCCCCAGCATTTT	CASSQDGTGFGNQPQHF
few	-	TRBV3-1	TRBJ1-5	TGTGCCAGCAGCCTAGGGGGGGCATTCGATCAGCCCCAGCATTTT	CASSLGGAFDQPQHF
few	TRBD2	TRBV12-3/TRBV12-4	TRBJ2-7	TGTGCCAGCAGTTTGGGACTAGGTGTCGAGCAGTACTTC	CASSLGLGVEQYF
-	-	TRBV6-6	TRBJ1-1	TGTGCCAGCAGTTACTCGTGGGACACTGAAGCTTTCTTT	CASSYSWDTEAFF
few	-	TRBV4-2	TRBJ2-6	TGTGCCAGCAGCCAAGACCCGGGCCGCTCTGGGGCCAACGTCCTGACTTTC	CASSQDPGRSGANVLTF
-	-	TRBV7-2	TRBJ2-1	TGTGCCAGCAGCTTAAGAGGCAGGGACAATGAGCAGTTCTTC	CASSLRGRDNEQFF
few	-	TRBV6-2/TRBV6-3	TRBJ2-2	TGTGCCAGCAGTTACCCCTGGGCGGGGACGAACACCGGGGAGCTGTTTTTT	CASSYPWAGTNTGELFF
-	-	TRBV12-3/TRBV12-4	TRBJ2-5	TGTGCCAGCAGTCAGGACGACAAACTCCAAGAGACCCAGTACTTC	CASSQDDKLQETQYF
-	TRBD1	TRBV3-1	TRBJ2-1	TGTGCCAGCAGCCGCCTGCCAGGGGGTCGCAATGAGCAGTTCTTC	CASSRLPGGRNEQFF
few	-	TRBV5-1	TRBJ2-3	TGCGCCAGCAGCTTGAAGTTTGCTGCCAGCACAGATACGCAGTATTTT	CASSLKFAASTDTQYF
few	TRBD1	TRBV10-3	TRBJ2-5	TGTGCCATCAGTGACTCGGGACAGGGGGGTGAGACCCAGTACTTC	CAISDSGQGGETQYF
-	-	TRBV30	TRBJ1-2	TGTGCCTGGAGCGTCGAGCAGAACTATGGCTACACCTTC	CAWSVEQNYGYTF
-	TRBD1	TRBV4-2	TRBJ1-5	TGTGCCAGCAGCCGGGGACAGGGTTTCGGGCAGCCCCAGCATTTT	CASSRGQGFGQPQHF
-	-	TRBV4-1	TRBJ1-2	TGCGCCAGCAGCCCTCCTAGTGGAGGAGGCTACACCTTC	CASSPPSGGGYTF
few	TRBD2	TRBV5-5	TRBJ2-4	TGTGCCAGCAGCTTGGGACTAGCGGGATCTAACATTCAGTACTTC	CASSLGLAGSNIQYF
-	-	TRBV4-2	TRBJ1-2	TGTGCCAGCAGCCAGGGTGGACAGTCGAACCGCTATGGCTACACCTTC	CASSQGGQSNRYGYTF
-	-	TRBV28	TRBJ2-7	TGTGCCAGCGGTACCTTCCTAGGTGGAAGGGGGGAGCAGTACTTC	CASGTFLGGRGEQYF
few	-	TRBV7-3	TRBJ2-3	TGTGCCAGCAGCCCCCACGCCAGCGGAGCAGATACGCAGTATTTT	CASSPHASGADTQYF
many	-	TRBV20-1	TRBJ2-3	TGCAGTGCTACAGGGACCCGGGGGCCAGATACGCAGTATTTT	CSATGTRGPDTQYF
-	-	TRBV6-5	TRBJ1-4	TGTGCCAGCAGTTACGCCGGGTCCGCAAATGAAAAACTGTTTTTT	CASSYAGSANEKLFF
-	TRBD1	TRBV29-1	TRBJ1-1	TGCAGCGGGTCAAACAGGGGGCGTGCGGCTGAAGCTTTCTTT	CSGSNRGRAAEAFF
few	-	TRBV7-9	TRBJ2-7	TGTGCCAGCAGCTTCCCCCCCAGCGGCCTACCCTACGAGCAGTACTTC	CASSFPPSGLPYEQYF
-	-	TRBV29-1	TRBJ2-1	TGCAGCGTTGACAGGCGCCTTTACAATGAGCAGTTCTTC	CSVDRRLYNEQFF
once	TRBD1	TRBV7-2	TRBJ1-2	TGTGCCAGCAGCCCTCAAGACGACAGGGCCTACTATGGCTACACCTTC	CASSPQDDRAYYGYTF
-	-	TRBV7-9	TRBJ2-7	TGTGCCAGCAGCTTAGTCCCAGCTGACTCCTACGAGCAGTACTTC	CASSLVPADSYEQYF
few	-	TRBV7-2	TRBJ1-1	TGTGCCAGCAGCTTAGCGGGGGGCAGGGGAGTGAGGACTGAAGCTTTCTTT	CASSLAGGRGVRTEAFF
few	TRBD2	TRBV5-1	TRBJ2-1	TGCGCCAGCAGCTTGCGGACTAGCGGTCACAATGAGCAGTTCTTC	CASSLRTSGHNEQFF
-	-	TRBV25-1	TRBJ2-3	TGTGCCAGCAGTGATAGGGGCAGGTCCACAGATACGCAGTATTTT	CASSDRGRSTDTQYF
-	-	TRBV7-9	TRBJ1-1	TGTGCCAGCAGCTTAGCGGCTGGGGCTGAAGCTTTCTTT	CASSLAAGAEAFF
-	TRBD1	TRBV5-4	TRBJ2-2	TGTGCCAGCAGCACAACCGGGACAGGGATTACCGGGGAGCTGTTTTTT	CASSTTGTGITGELFF
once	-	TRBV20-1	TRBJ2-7	TGCAGTGCTTACCGGGACACTTCCTACGAGCAGTACTTC	CSAYRDTSYEQYF
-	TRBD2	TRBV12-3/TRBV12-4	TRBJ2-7	TGTGCCAGCAGTTCAACCCCGGGACTATCCTACGAGCAGTACTTC	CASSSTPGLSYEQYF
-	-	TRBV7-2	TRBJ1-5	TGTGCCAGCAGCTTAAGCGTTAGCGGACAGCCCCAGCATTTT	CASSLSVSGQPQHF
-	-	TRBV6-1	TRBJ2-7	TGTGCCAGCAGCCCTGGACTGCTGAGGGCCTACGAGCAGTACTTC	CASSPGLLRAYEQYF
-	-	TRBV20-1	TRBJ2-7	TGCAGTGCTGGGGGGAACTCCTACGAGCAGTACTTC	CSAGGNSYEQYF
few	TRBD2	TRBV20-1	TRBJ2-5	TGCAGTGTCGGGACTAGCGGGGTTGGGTACCAAGAGACCCAGTACTTC	CSVGTSGVGYQETQYF
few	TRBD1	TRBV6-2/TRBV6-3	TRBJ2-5	TGTGCCACCGAGGTGGCGACAGGGGCGGAAGAGACCCAGTACTTC	CATEVATGAEETQYF
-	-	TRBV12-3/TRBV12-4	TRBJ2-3	TGTGCCAGCAGTTCTTATCTAGCCCGGGGGACAGATACGCAGTATTTT	CASSSYLARGTDTQYF
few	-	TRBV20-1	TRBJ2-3	TGCAGTGCTGGGCCGTCAGATACGCAGTATTTT	CSAGPSDTQYF
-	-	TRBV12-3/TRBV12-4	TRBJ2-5	TGTGCCAGCAGTTTATCAGGGAGTTATTACCAAGAGACCCAGTACTTC	CASSLSGSYYQETQYF
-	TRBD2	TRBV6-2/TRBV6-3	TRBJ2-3	TGTGCCAGCAGTTTCAGCGGGGGGAAGAGCACAGATACGCAGTATTTT	CASSFSGGKSTDTQYF
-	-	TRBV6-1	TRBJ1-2	TGTGCCAGCAGTGAACTCCCCACTTGGGACTATGGCTACACCTTC	CASSELPTWDYGYTF
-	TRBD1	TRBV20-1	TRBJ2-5	TGCAGTGCTCCCATCTCAGGGACAGATGACGGGACCCAGTACTTC	CSAPISGTDDGTQYF
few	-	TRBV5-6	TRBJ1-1	TGTGCCAGCAGCTTGTGGGGGACGGCGCGAAACACTGAAGCTTTCTTT	CASSLWGTARNTEAFF
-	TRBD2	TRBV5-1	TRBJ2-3	TGCGCCAGCAGGAACGGGGGGGGCACAGATACGCAGTATTTT	CASRNGGGTDTQYF
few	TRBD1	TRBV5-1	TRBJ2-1	TGCGCCAGCGCGACAGGGTTCAACAATGAGCAGTTCTTC	CASATGFNNEQFF
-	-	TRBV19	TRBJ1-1	TGTGCCAGTAGCCCAGGGAATTGGAACACTGAAGCTTTCTTT	CASSPGNWNTEAFF